The T cell receptor beta chain under discussion was sequenced for a study of blood T cell repertoires in COVID-19. Turning to the study itself: Some COVID-19 samples were acute and others convalescent; all came from the United States, Italy and Spain. Sources were T cells, B-cell-depleted T cells, or PBMCs; the material itself was cDNA or gDNA.

Per the original data handling: Amplification of reference gene primers provided the estimated nucleated cell counts. Sequenced by immunoSEQ multiplex PCR; TCRdb stores in-frame clones only, minus some. D and trimming come from the DNA, and the V and J calls and clone size come from that table. The table shows about 280,000 clones, with 80% to 90% occurring only once. The CDR3 sequence is 19 residues long. The ends were cut back, 2 bases at V and 1 base at J, with 20 bases in the middle. Per the germline V gene, CDR1 is MNHEY and CDR2 is SMNVEV (reference sequence). V is TRBV27 and J is TRBJ2-2; possibly TRBD2 for D (6 bases). The sequencing sample was made of peripheral blood. This clonotype originated in a woman in her fifties or sixties who had recovered from COVID-19. The CDR3 region has the DNA TGTGCCAGCAGTTTAGTCGGTGTCCGCGGGGTTGGGAACACCGGGGAGCTGTTTTTT. Translated, it gives CASSLVGVRGVGNTGELFF.